The present T cell receptor beta chain was sequenced within a study of T-cell reconstitution after alpha-beta-depleted transplantation in children. Findings and caveats of the study: Two months or so post-transplant, alpha-beta T cells reportedly derived from several hundred expanded graft clones. Day-60 TCRbeta diversity that was high in some patients was derived from surviving recipient T cells and thymic progenitors. A year post-transplant, T-cell counts and diversity derived mostly from newly produced T cells.

This clonotype has more than one count but fewer than ten. Its matching antigen is unknown. The TCRbeta library incorporated unique molecular identifiers. TCRdb passed the PCR reads through MiXCR, listing each CDR3 protein once. The sample has around 500,000 distinct CDR3 sequences, roughly 23% seen once. The CDR3 extends over 14 amino acids. CDR1 is SQVTM and CDR2 is ANQGSEA in the germline V gene. V gave up 4 bases and J gave up 0 bases, with 10 bases separating them. The source was PBMCs, mostly from graft donor cells, collected 360 days after TCRalphabeta/CD19-depleted stem cell transplant. This receptor was obtained from a boy under two years old who had a stem cell transplant for acute myeloid leukemia, so the T cells may come from the graft donor. V gene TRBV29-1 combines with J gene TRBJ2-1, with D possibly matching TRBD2 (5 bases). CDR3 nucleotides: TGCAGCGTTGCCGGGATCGGCTCCTACAATGAGCAGTTCTTC. Translation: CSVAGIGSYNEQFF.